The rows below give T cell receptor beta chains drawn from one sample of a study of regulatory T cells in long-lasting Graves disease. TCRdb re-called the multiplex PCR reads with MiXCR, one entry per CDR3 protein. Here the sample spans over 400,000 distinct CDR3 sequences, about 15% being singletons. The sample was also linked to a second study, of T cells in Graves' hyperthyroidism and ophthalmopathy.

Specimen: peripheral blood mononuclear cells (PBMCs), collected at new diagnosis, from a patient treated with antithyroid drugs. These receptors came from a woman between 45 and 60 years old with Graves disease. CDR3s include the opening cysteine and the closing phenylalanine or tryptophan. D genes are given only for firm matches. Rows may omit the clone size; those that give it use once, few, many or a size class.

TRBJ2-3 TRBD1 many TRBV12-3/TRBV12-4 TGTGCCAGCAGCTTGGGACAGGGCACAGATACGCAGTATTTT CASSLGQGTDTQYF
TRBJ2-3 . few TRBV20-1 TGCAGTGCCCGGGAGCCTAGCACAGATACGCAGTATTTT CSAREPSTDTQYF
TRBJ2-7 . . TRBV6-1 TGTGCCAGCAGTCCTGGGAAGGGCCACTACGAGCAGTACTTC CASSPGKGHYEQYF
TRBJ1-4 . many TRBV28 TGTGCCAGCACCTCCCCCCGGGAAAAACTGTTTTTT CASTSPREKLFF
TRBJ2-7 . few TRBV3-1 TGTGCCAGCAGCCTTATGCAGGGTGTGGTTTACGAGCAGTACTTC CASSLMQGVVYEQYF
TRBJ2-1 TRBD2 . TRBV11-3 TGTGCCAGCAGCCCCCGGGGGGGGAATGAGCAGTTCTTC CASSPRGGNEQFF
TRBJ2-7 TRBD2 many TRBV29-1 TGCAGCGTTGAATTGAGCGGGAGTACTGCCTCCTACGAGCAGTACTTC CSVELSGSTASYEQYF
TRBJ2-1 TRBD2 many TRBV28 TGTGCCAGCAGTCTGAGGCTAGCGGGAGGCAATGAGCAGTTCTTC CASSLRLAGGNEQFF
TRBJ2-3 TRBD1 many TRBV28 TGTGCCAGCAGTCCCTCCCAGACAGGGTGGACCGCAGATACGCAGTATTTT CASSPSQTGWTADTQYF
TRBJ1-5 . many TRBV20-1 TGCAGTGCTCCCCCACAGGTTCTTAGCAATCAGCCCCAGCATTTT CSAPPQVLSNQPQHF
TRBJ1-4 . many TRBV6-5 TGTGCCAGCAGTTCCCGGGGGCCGAGGGAAAAACTGTTTTTT CASSSRGPREKLFF
TRBJ2-1 . many TRBV7-8 TGTGCCAGCAGCCCCCGGCGGGTTGGGCTCAATGAGCAGTTCTTC CASSPRRVGLNEQFF
TRBJ2-3 TRBD2 . TRBV4-2 TGTGCCAGCAGCCCTAGCGGGAGGTTTGGCACAGATACGCAGTATTTT CASSPSGRFGTDTQYF
TRBJ2-2 . few TRBV18 TGTGCCAGCTCACCATCTGGCGCCTCCGGCGGGGAGCTGTTTTTT CASSPSGASGGELFF
TRBJ2-3 . few TRBV30 TGTGCCTGGATTGAATTTCGGGGGTTCGGGGATACGCAGTATTTT CAWIEFRGFGDTQYF
TRBJ2-1 TRBD2 few TRBV2 TGTGCCAGCAGGGGGACTAGCGGGAGGCCGAATGAGCAGTTCTTC CASRGTSGRPNEQFF
TRBJ2-7 . many TRBV6-1 TGTGCCAGCACGCGCACTGTTACGGGCTACGAGCAGTACTTC CASTRTVTGYEQYF
TRBJ2-1 TRBD1 many TRBV5-1 TGCGCCAGCAGCTCCGGGACAGCTCAGTTCTTC CASSSGTAQFF
TRBJ2-4 TRBD1 . TRBV18 TGTGCCAGCTCACCAAAAGGAGAGTGTTGCAGGGGGAACATTCAGTACTTC CASSPKGECCRGNIQYF
TRBJ2-5 TRBD2 many TRBV3-1 TGTGCCAGCAGCCTCCATGGACTAGCGGGTCAAGAGACCCAGTACTTC CASSLHGLAGQETQYF
TRBJ2-2 . many TRBV20-1 TGCAGTGCTAGAAAAGACTGGACATTAAAGACCGGGGAGCTGTTTTTT CSARKDWTLKTGELFF
TRBJ1-2 . few TRBV7-9 TGTGCCAGCAGCTTACCTGAGACTAGTTTGGTCTATGGCTACACCTTC CASSLPETSLVYGYTF
TRBJ2-4 . . TRBV3-1 TGTGCCAGCAGCCAAGCCGGACTGGATCAGTACTTC CASSQAGLDQYF
TRBJ2-3 . . TRBV6-1 TGTGCCAGCAGTCCAATGCGTCTCACAGATACGCAGTATTTT CASSPMRLTDTQYF
TRBJ2-1 TRBD1 few TRBV4-1 TGCGCCAGCAGCCAAGAAAGGACAGGGGTCTACAATGAGCAGTTCTTC CASSQERTGVYNEQFF
TRBJ2-1 TRBD2 . TRBV2 TGTGCCAGCAGTTATAGGTTTAGCGGGAGCCCCAGCGTTTACAATGAGCAGTTCTTC CASSYRFSGSPSVYNEQFF
TRBJ2-2 TRBD2 many TRBV30 TGTGCCTGGAGGGCTAGCGGGGCGAACACCGGGGAGCTGTTTTTT CAWRASGANTGELFF
TRBJ2-3 TRBD1 many TRBV5-6 TGTGCCAGCAGCTTAGACAGGGGACATACTAGCACAGATACGCAGTATTTT CASSLDRGHTSTDTQYF
TRBJ2-7 TRBD2 few TRBV6-2/TRBV6-3 TGTGCCAGCAGTTACTCTGCTAGCGGGAGCTCCTACGAGCAGTACTTC CASSYSASGSSYEQYF
TRBJ1-5 TRBD1 few TRBV7-6 TGTGCCAGCAGCGCCTTCCGGACAGGGGCTGCCCCCCAGCATTTT CASSAFRTGAAPQHF
TRBJ1-1 TRBD1 . TRBV9 TGTGCCAGCAGCGGAGGAGGGACAGGGGTGACTGAAGCTTTCTTT CASSGGGTGVTEAFF
TRBJ2-5 TRBD2 many TRBV20-1 TGCAGTGCTCAACTAGCGGGAGGGAGCCAAGAGACCCAGTACTTC CSAQLAGGSQETQYF
TRBJ2-2 . . TRBV27 TGTGCCAGCAGTTTACCAACAGGGTCCGGGGAGCTGTTTTTT CASSLPTGSGELFF
TRBJ2-2 . . TRBV7-6 TGTGCCAGCAGCTTAGGCAACTCTAGAAATACCGGGGAGCTGTTTTTT CASSLGNSRNTGELFF
TRBJ1-1 . . TRBV19 TGTGCCAGTAGTGTTTCAGGGATGAACACTGAAGCTTTCTTT CASSVSGMNTEAFF
TRBJ2-6 . few TRBV19 TGTGCCAGTAGCTCCCAATTTTTGGCGCCTGGGGCCAACGTCCTGACTTTC CASSSQFLAPGANVLTF
TRBJ2-5 TRBD1 . TRBV29-1 TGCAGCGTTGACGACAGGGGTTTGGTTGAGACCCAGTACTTC CSVDDRGLVETQYF
TRBJ2-5 TRBD2 many TRBV20-1 TGCAGTGCTAGAGATCGCGGGACTAGCGGGAGAGTAGGTCAAGAGACCCAGTACTTC CSARDRGTSGRVGQETQYF
TRBJ2-7 . . TRBV18 TGTGCCAGCTCACCCCGGGACACAACATACGAGCAGTACTTC CASSPRDTTYEQYF
TRBJ2-7 . few TRBV20-1 TGCAGTGCTAGTCAGGCAGCGAGCTCCTACGAGCAGTACTTC CSASQAASSYEQYF
TRBJ2-3 TRBD1 . TRBV7-8 TGTGCCAGCAGCTTTCGCAGACGACAGGGCGATACGCAGTATTTT CASSFRRRQGDTQYF
TRBJ2-3 . few TRBV30 TGTGCCTGGAAACTCGAGGCTGGGGGACGGGGTACGCAGTATTTT CAWKLEAGGRGTQYF
TRBJ2-1 TRBD1 few TRBV10-3 TGTGCCAACCGACAGGGCGTCTACAATGAGCAGTTCTTC CANRQGVYNEQFF
TRBJ2-2 . . TRBV14 TGTGCCAGACTAGTAGGCACCGGGGAGCTGTTTTTT CARLVGTGELFF
TRBJ2-1 TRBD1 few TRBV5-5 TGTGCCAGCAGCCCAGACAGGGCGCGAAATGAGCAGTTCTTC CASSPDRARNEQFF
TRBJ2-3 TRBD2 . TRBV29-1 TGCAGCGCCCTAGCGGGAGTGACGCAGTATTTT CSALAGVTQYF
TRBJ1-5 . many TRBV20-1 TGCAGTGCTAGAGATCGAGGAGCGGGGGACGGTCAGCCCCAGCATTTT CSARDRGAGDGQPQHF